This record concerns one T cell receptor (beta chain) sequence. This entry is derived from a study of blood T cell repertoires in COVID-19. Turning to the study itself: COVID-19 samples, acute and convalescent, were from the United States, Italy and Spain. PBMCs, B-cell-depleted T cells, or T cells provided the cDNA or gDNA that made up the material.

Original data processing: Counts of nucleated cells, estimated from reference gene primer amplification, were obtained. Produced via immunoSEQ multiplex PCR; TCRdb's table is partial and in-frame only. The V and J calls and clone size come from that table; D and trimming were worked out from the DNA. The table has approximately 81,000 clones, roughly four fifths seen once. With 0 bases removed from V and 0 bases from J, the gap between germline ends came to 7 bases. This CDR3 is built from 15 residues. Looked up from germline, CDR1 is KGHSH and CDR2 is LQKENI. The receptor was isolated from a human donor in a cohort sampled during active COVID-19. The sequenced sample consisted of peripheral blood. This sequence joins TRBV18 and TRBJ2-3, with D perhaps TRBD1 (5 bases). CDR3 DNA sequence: TGTGCCAGCTCACCACCGGGGCAAAGCACAGATACGCAGTATTTT. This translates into CASSPPGQSTDTQYF.